This is a list of T cell receptor beta chains from one sample in a study of shared clonotypes between healthy human individuals. Here immunoSEQ multiplex PCR was the method, and the copy in TCRdb shows in-frame clones only, minus some. The table lists about 2.4 million clones, approximately 93% of them singletons. Sequencing input: naive CD4+ T cells from PBMCs. The receptors stem from a young man in good health. Some clones in this sample may be carry-over from other donors' samples. Each CDR3 is given with its conserved first and last residue. The D gene is left open where the match is weak. Expanded clones are given a class, and other clones once, few, many or no size at all.

J,D,size,V,DNA,CDR3
TRBJ1-4,-,-,TRBV7-8,TGTGCCAGCAGCCCCACCGCAGGGCGGGTTAATGAAAAACTGTTTTTT,CASSPTAGRVNEKLFF
TRBJ1-2,-,-,TRBV18,TGTGCCAGCTCACCACCAGGGGCCCTGAGTGACTATGGCTACACCTTC,CASSPPGALSDYGYTF
TRBJ2-7,-,-,TRBV28,TGTGCCAGCAGTCGTGACAGAAACCTCTACGAGCAGTACTTC,CASSRDRNLYEQYF
TRBJ2-6,-,-,TRBV30,TGTGCCTGGAGTGTCGCTGGGGCCAACGTCCTGACTTTC,CAWSVAGANVLTF
TRBJ1-5,-,-,TRBV6-5,TGTGCCAGCAGTTACTCGATGACAGCTAATCAGCCCCAGCATTTT,CASSYSMTANQPQHF
TRBJ2-1,TRBD2,-,TRBV29-1,TGCAGCGCCATAAGCGGGAGGCGGTCCTACAATGAGCAGTTCTTC,CSAISGRRSYNEQFF
TRBJ2-7,-,-,TRBV5-1,TGCGCCAGCACCCCAGGTACGGAGAGCTCCTACGAGCAGTACTTC,CASTPGTESSYEQYF
TRBJ2-1,TRBD2,-,TRBV10-1,TGCGCCAGCAGTGGCGGGACTAGGCAAAACAATGAGCAGTTCTTC,CASSGGTRQNNEQFF
TRBJ1-1,-,-,TRBV9,TGTGCCAGCAGCGTAGAGGTTGAGGGTACTGAAGCTTTCTTT,CASSVEVEGTEAFF
TRBJ1-4,-,-,TRBV6-6,TGTGCCAGCAGTTACGAGGGAAGGTGGTATGAAAAACTGTTTTTT,CASSYEGRWYEKLFF
TRBJ2-1,-,many,TRBV6-1,TGTGCCAGCAGCGCCCGACAGGCGTACAATGAGCAGTTCTTC,CASSARQAYNEQFF
TRBJ2-5,-,once,TRBV9,TGTGCCAGCAGCGTCGTATCGGGGGAGACCCAGTACTTC,CASSVVSGETQYF
TRBJ1-4,-,-,TRBV5-1,TGCGCCAGCAGCTTGGGTATCTGGTTAGCTAATGAAAAACTGTTTTTT,CASSLGIWLANEKLFF
TRBJ2-3,TRBD1,-,TRBV5-6,TGTGCCAGCAGCCCGACAGGGGGGCGCGATACGCAGTATTTT,CASSPTGGRDTQYF
TRBJ1-1,-,-,TRBV5-1,TGCGCCAGCACCTCAAGCAGTCAGATAAACACTGAAGCTTTCTTT,CASTSSSQINTEAFF
TRBJ1-3,-,-,TRBV29-1,TGCAGCGTTGAACAGTTTCTCTCTGGAAACACCATATATTTT,CSVEQFLSGNTIYF
TRBJ2-4,-,-,TRBV9,TGTGCCAGCAGCGTAGGGTTTGGCACCCAGAACATTCAGTACTTC,CASSVGFGTQNIQYF
TRBJ2-2,TRBD1,-,TRBV5-6,TGTGCCAGCAGCACGGTGACAGGGGCCTTCACCGGGGAGCTGTTTTTT,CASSTVTGAFTGELFF
TRBJ2-5,-,-,TRBV6-1,TGTGCCAGCAGTGTCTCTGGGGCGGGGAGTCAAGAGACCCAGTACTTC,CASSVSGAGSQETQYF
TRBJ1-5,-,-,TRBV6-6,TGTGCCAGCAGCTACCCTGGGGATACGCAGCCCCAGCATTTT,CASSYPGDTQPQHF
TRBJ2-2,TRBD1,-,TRBV9,TGTGCCAGCAGCGTAAGAGGGGACAGGAACACCGGGGAGCTGTTTTTT,CASSVRGDRNTGELFF
TRBJ2-7,TRBD2,once,TRBV29-1,TGCAGCGTTAGAGGCGGGAGCACCTACGAGCAGTACTTC,CSVRGGSTYEQYF
TRBJ1-2,TRBD1,once,TRBV19,TGTGCCAGTAACCCAACAGGGGGCGGCTATGGCTACACCTTC,CASNPTGGGYGYTF
TRBJ2-1,-,-,TRBV5-6,TGTGCCAGCAGGTCCTCGGGCAGGGCCCCCTACAATGAGCAGTTCTTC,CASRSSGRAPYNEQFF
TRBJ1-1,TRBD1,-,TRBV10-3,TGTGCCATCAGTGGCGGACAGGGAAACACTGAAGCTTTCTTT,CAISGGQGNTEAFF
TRBJ1-5,-,-,TRBV30,TGTGCCTGGAGTCCCGACGTGGGCGGTCCCCAGCATTTT,CAWSPDVGGPQHF
TRBJ2-7,-,-,TRBV5-1,TGCGCCAGCAGCTTCTTTCAGGAAAACTACGAGCAGTACTTC,CASSFFQENYEQYF
TRBJ1-2,TRBD1,-,TRBV5-1,TGCGCCAGCAGCTCTACACTCGGACAGGGTGGCTATGGCTACACCTTC,CASSSTLGQGGYGYTF
TRBJ2-2,-,-,TRBV4-1,TGCGCCAGCAGCCAAGATAGGTCAGGAGGGGGGTGGAAGGAGCTGTTTTTT,CASSQDRSGGGWKELFF
TRBJ2-1,-,-,TRBV7-6,TGTGCCAGCAGCTTTGGGGTAGCGAGCTCCTACAATGAGCAGTTCTTC,CASSFGVASSYNEQFF
TRBJ2-1,-,once,TRBV7-2,TGTGCCAGCAGCCCACCCCCCAGGGGATCGGAGCAGTTCTTC,CASSPPPRGSEQFF
TRBJ1-2,-,-,TRBV7-8,TGTGCCAGCAGCCCCCCCGGAGGGAGCTATGGCTACACCTTC,CASSPPGGSYGYTF
TRBJ1-5,-,-,TRBV28,TGTGCCAGCAGTTTAGGAGGGGCTGTTCAGCCCCAGCATTTT,CASSLGGAVQPQHF
TRBJ2-7,TRBD1,-,TRBV7-2,TGTGCCAGCAGCCTGAGGACAGGGGGATACTACGAGCAGTACTTC,CASSLRTGGYYEQYF
TRBJ1-6,-,-,TRBV28,TGTGCCAGCAGTTTAGTCCTGCGGAATTCACCCCTCCACTTT,CASSLVLRNSPLHF
TRBJ1-2,TRBD1,-,TRBV28,TGTGCCAGCAGTTTTCGGACAGGGACGTATGGCTACACCTTC,CASSFRTGTYGYTF
TRBJ1-1,TRBD1,few,TRBV29-1,TGCAGCGGGACGGGACAGGTGAACACTGAAGCTTTCTTT,CSGTGQVNTEAFF
TRBJ1-1,-,-,TRBV29-1,TGCAGCGTTGGTCGGCAAATAATGAACACTGAAGCTTTCTTT,CSVGRQIMNTEAFF
TRBJ1-4,TRBD1,-,TRBV6-6,TGTGCCAGCAAACACAGGGGTTCGGGAGAAAAACTGTTTTTT,CASKHRGSGEKLFF
TRBJ1-6,-,-,TRBV4-3,TGCGCCAGCAGCCAGCTCTCTGCAGGGCGATATAATTCACCCCTCCACTTT,CASSQLSAGRYNSPLHF
TRBJ2-1,TRBD2,-,TRBV4-3,TGCGCCAGCAGCCAAATCGCGGGAGCGGCTGAGCAGTTCTTC,CASSQIAGAAEQFF
TRBJ1-4,-,-,TRBV9,TGTGCCAGCAGCGTAGTTGGGGAAAAACTGTTTTTT,CASSVVGEKLFF
TRBJ2-7,TRBD2,-,TRBV28,TGTGCCAGCAGCCCTAGCGGGAGTGGTTCCTACGAGCAGTACTTC,CASSPSGSGSYEQYF
TRBJ2-3,-,-,TRBV4-2,TGTGCCAGCAGCCAAGCTCGCTTGCTACTCCGGGACTCCCTCACAGATACGCAGTATTTT,CASSQARLLLRDSLTDTQYF
TRBJ2-3,TRBD2,once,TRBV10-3,TGTGCCTCTTCCGGGGAGGGAGGGTTAGATACGCAGTATTTT,CASSGEGGLDTQYF